This passage covers 3 T cell receptor beta chains from one sample sequenced in a study of cytomegalovirus exposure and HLA in healthy donors. In the PCR, 60 Vbeta and 13 Jbeta primers were used. Sequenced by immunoSEQ multiplex PCR; TCRdb stores in-frame clones only, minus some. This table has around 100,000 clones, around 80% appearing once. Sequenced sample: PBMCs. These receptors originate from a woman aged 40 to 49 in good health and CMV-seronegative.

J is TRBJ2-1 and V is TRBV7-2; possibly TRBD2 for D (5 bases). The CDR3 loop spans 15 amino acids. CDR1 is SGHTA, CDR2 FQGNSA, per germline. Trimming stripped 3 bases from V and 2 bases from J, with 11 bases between. CDR3 nucleotide sequence: TGTGCCAGCAGCTTCGGAGCGGAACCCTACAATGAGCAGTTCTTC. As protein: CASSFGAEPYNEQFF.

The rearrangement joins TRBV25-1 to TRBJ1-1; D not resolved. CDR3 length: 13 amino acids. CDR1 and CDR2 (germline): MGHDK, SYGVNS. V was clipped by 6 bases and J by 1 base, with 9 bases between them. CDR3 bases: TGTGCCAGCAGCGGGGTGGAGAACACTGAAGCTTTCTTT. It translates to CASSGVENTEAFF.

This chain uses TRBV13 with TRBJ2-7; D gene unclear. Germline CDR1 reads PRHDT; CDR2 reads FYEKMQ (reference sequence). The CDR3 totals 16 residues. V was cut by 2 bases and J by 1 base, with 15 bases left in between. The CDR3 region is CASSLKSRTESYEQYF. DNA for the CDR3: TGTGCCAGCAGCTTAAAATCCCGAACTGAGTCCTACGAGCAGTACTTC.